This TCR beta chain was sequenced for a study of CXCR3-negative and CXCR3-positive naive CD8 T cells. Study results and caveats: When CXCR3-positive naive cells were set against CXCR3-negative naive cells, the former had more hydrophobic TRB CDR3s.

Concerning this clonotype: Its antigen remains unidentified.

All CD8+ T cell subsets were sorted in triplicate at 330,000 or so cells each. The CD45RO-CCR7+CD27+CD95- phenotype denoted naive CD8+ T cells. The libraries of TRB cDNA were constructed through 5' RACE using UMI labels. After re-calling the 5' RACE reads, TCRdb lists one entry per CDR3 protein, DNA absent. Seen in this sample are around 5,000 distinct CDR3 sequences; the ten most common clones hold around 2.5%. Source material: naive CXCR3+ CD8+ T cells from blood. Stated subset: CD45RO-CCR7+CD27+CD95- naive CD8+ T cells expressing CXCR3 (TNR3+). The sequence was obtained from a human donor in good health. Some clones in this sample may be carry-over from other donors' samples.

CDR3 in amino acids: CSVNGLPDTQYF. The chain joins TRBV29-1 to TRBJ2-3; without DNA, the TCRdb call of TRBD2 cannot be checked. The germline V gene has CDR1 SQVTM and CDR2 ANQGSEA. The CDR3 is made up of 12 amino acids.